Shown below are 18 T cell receptor beta chains from a single sample sequenced in a study of shared clonotypes between healthy human individuals (dated by TCRdb to the early 2020s). The library was obtained by the immunoSEQ multiplex PCR assay. TCRdb took over this immuneACCESS table, retaining in-frame rearrangements with V and J assigned. Such tables are incomplete; in checked studies, under half of the missing clones stem from an unresolved V gene, and the remainder is unexplained. The sample records more than 400,000 clones, 90% to 96% of which are singletons. The ten largest clonotypes hold 0.06% of the sample. The sample consisted of naive CD4+ T cells sorted from blood. The cell subset or site tag for this specimen amounts to: CD45RA+ positively selected. These receptors all come from a woman aged 30 to 39 in good health.

The rearrangement uses TRBV7-9 and TRBJ2-2, with unresolved D. The germline gives CDR1 SEHNR, CDR2 FQNEAQ (reference sequence). Trimming cost V 2 bases and J 10 bases, with 23 bases left between them. The CDR3 sequence is 17 residues long. The CDR3 loop reads CASSLSVSRRLGEELFF. The CDR3 nucleotides are TGTGCCAGCAGCTTATCTGTGTCCCGCAGGCTGGGTGAGGAGCTGTTTTTT.

This clone was counted a single time. No DNA is shown, since the ends of the CDR3 on it are uncertain; the CDR3 is the one TCRdb lists. The V gene is TRBV12-2, the J gene TRBJ2-6; the DNA was not compared with TRBD2, the D call given in the table. TRBV12-2 is tagged as a pseudogene. The CDR3 numbers 15 amino acids, ends counted. The CDR3 sequence is CASRFFGSGANVLTF.

This clone was recorded once. The genes are TRBV9 and TRBJ2-1, with 9 bases matching TRBD1. Unmatched junction bases numbered 4, after V lost 4 bases and J lost 2 bases. Germline CDR1 SGDLS, CDR2 YYNGEE. This CDR3 has 15 amino acids. The CDR3 reads CASSPWTGAYNEQFF. The CDR3 nucleotides are TGTGCCAGCAGCCCATGGACAGGGGCCTACAATGAGCAGTTCTTC. The whole variable domain, filled in from reference TRBV9 and TRBJ2-1, reads DSGVTQTPKHLITATGQRVTLRCSPRSGDLSVYWYQQSLDQGLQFLIQYYNGEERAKGNILERFSAQQFPDLHSELNLSSLELGDSALYFCASSPWTGAYNEQFFGPGTRLTVL.

The chain has TRBV28 and TRBJ2-7; the D is unclear. Trimming took off 3 bases at V and 6 bases at J, with 12 bases between the two ends. CDR3 length: 13 residues. CDR1 is MDHEN, CDR2 SYDVKM, per germline. The CDR3 sequence: CASSLGSRREQYF. CDR3 nucleotide sequence: TGTGCCAGCAGTTTGGGAAGCCGGCGCGAGCAGTACTTC. Based on the CDR3 plus reference TRBV28 and TRBJ2-7, the full variable domain is DVKVTQSSRYLVKRTGEKVFLECVQDMDHENMFWYRQDPGLGLRLIYFSYDVKMKEKGDIPEGYSVSREKKERFSLILESASTNQTSMYLCASSLGSRREQYFGPGTRLTVT.

The CDR3 is CASSELGQDYGYTF. The CDR3 DNA sequence: TGTGCCAGCAGTGAATTAGGGCAGGACTATGGCTACACCTTC. The chain has TRBV2 and TRBJ1-2; unclear D gene. CDR1 is SNHLY, CDR2 FYNNEI, per germline. The CDR3 loop spans 14 amino acids. V was pared by 2 bases and J by 3 bases, with 10 bases between.

The chain is built from TRBV28 and TRBJ2-1, with D unresolved. Germline V CDR1 and CDR2: MDHEN, SYDVKM. V lost 4 bases, J lost 0 bases, and 10 bases lay in between. There are 15 residues in the CDR3. This CDR3 is CASSWGSSSYNEQFF. CDR3 nucleotide sequence: TGTGCCAGCAGTTGGGGATCCAGCTCCTACAATGAGCAGTTCTTC.

This chain uses TRBV5-8 with TRBJ2-5; no reliable D call. The J call is doubtful: the DNA matches TRBJ2-7 better. CDR3 size: 12 residues. Germline CDR1 and CDR2: SGHTS and YDEGEE. CDR3 bases: TGTGCCAGCAGCTTAAGGCACTACGAGCAGTACTTC. Amino acids: CASSLRHYEQYF.

V usage is TRBV18 and J usage is TRBJ1-1; the match to TRBD1 covers 8 bases. The CDR3 covers 15 residues. Germline values: CDR1 KGHSH, CDR2 LQKENI. V shed 2 bases and J 1 base; nucleotides not matched to a gene: 3. CDR3 in amino acids: CASSPGDRGNTEAFF. The CDR3 nucleotides are TGTGCCAGCTCACCAGGAGACAGGGGGAACACTGAAGCTTTCTTT.

This chain links TRBV6-5 with TRBJ1-5; unclear D gene. The CDR3 covers 15 residues. Between the trimmed V and J ends, which lost 6 bases and 1 base, there was a span of 13 bases. From germline, CDR1 is MNHEY and CDR2 SVGAGI. CDR3 loop: CASRRRPDSNQPQHF. The CDR3 nucleotides read TGTGCCAGCAGACGCCGCCCGGACAGCAATCAGCCCCAGCATTTT.

This chain connects TRBV19 to TRBJ1-2; a weak D match, TRBD1 (5 bases). Trimming took 7 bases from V and 0 from J, leaving 15 bases between them. Looked up from germline, CDR1 is LNHDA and CDR2 is SQIVND (reference sequence). The CDR3 extends over 15 amino acids. CDR3 sequence (DNA): TGTGCCAGTATTCCAAGGGGAGTAGCTAACTATGGCTACACCTTC. Residues: CASIPRGVANYGYTF.

The chain recombines TRBV5-1 with TRBJ1-1; D call uncertain. The ends were cut back, 3 bases at V and 0 bases at J, with 15 bases in the middle. The CDR3 loop spans 16 amino acids. Germline V gene sequence: CDR1 SGHRS, CDR2 YFSETQ. CDR3 protein: CASSSSGKHMNTEAFF. The CDR3 DNA reads as TGCGCCAGCAGCTCGAGTGGAAAACATATGAACACTGAAGCTTTCTTT.

This clone was counted a single time. The gene calls are TRBV9 and TRBJ2-1; no clear D. The germline CDR1 and CDR2 sequences are SGDLS and YYNGEE. V was pared by 0 bases and J by 0 bases, with 7 bases between. This CDR3 has 15 residues. DNA for the CDR3: TGTGCCAGCAGCGTAGCGTCCTCCTCCTACAATGAGCAGTTCTTC. Protein sequence: CASSVASSSYNEQFF.

The genes are TRBV9 and TRBJ1-4, with D hard to call. The CDR3 totals 15 residues. CDR1 is SGDLS and CDR2 is YYNGEE in the germline V gene. V shed 0 bases and J shed 3 bases, with 9 bases lying between them. The CDR3 region has the DNA TGTGCCAGCAGCGTAGATAACAGACCTAATGAAAAACTGTTTTTT. This codes for CASSVDNRPNEKLFF.

The J gene is TRBJ2-7, the V gene TRBV7-9; the D gene is possibly TRBD1 (5 bases). The CDR3 consists of 12 residues. The germline V and J ends were trimmed by 4 bases and 7 bases, with 11 bases remaining between them. CDR1 is SEHNR and CDR2 is FQNEAQ in the germline V gene (reference sequence). CDR3 amino acids: CASSSPGLEQYF. The CDR3 DNA follows: TGTGCCAGCAGCTCCCCAGGGCTGGAGCAGTACTTC. Full variable domain (remainder filled in from reference TRBV7-9 and TRBJ2-7): DTGVSQNPRHKITKRGQNVTFRCDPISEHNRLYWYRQTLGQGPEFLTYFQNEAQLEKSRLLSDRFSAERPKGSFSTLEIQRTEQGDSAMYLCASSSPGLEQYFGPGTRLTVT.

This sequence joins TRBV28 and TRBJ2-1; D gene ambiguous. The germline gives CDR1 MDHEN, CDR2 SYDVKM. V lost 6 bases to trimming and J lost 8 bases, with 14 bases between them. The CDR3 has 13 residues. The CDR3 bases are TGTGCCAGCAGCCTAAGGGTTGTCGATGAGCAGTTCTTC. Its translation: CASSLRVVDEQFF.

The rearrangement uses TRBV2 and TRBJ2-3; D gene uncertain. The ends were cut back, 7 bases at V and 3 bases at J, with 20 bases in the middle. The CDR3 loop spans 16 amino acids. Per the germline V gene, CDR1 is SNHLY and CDR2 is FYNNEI. This CDR3 reads CASTALGYSPTDTQYF. CDR3 in DNA: TGTGCCAGCACCGCTCTGGGCTATTCTCCTACAGATACGCAGTATTTT.

The chain couples TRBV21-1 to TRBJ2-5; the D call of TRBD1 is as the table states it, not checked on the DNA. TRBV21-1 is annotated as a pseudogene. CDR3 length: 15 amino acids. The CDR3 sequence: CASSKGAFRQETQYF. CDR3 in DNA: TGTGCCAGCAGCAAAGGGGCGTTCCGACAGGAGACCCAGTACTTC.

The chain couples TRBV19 to TRBJ2-1, with D unresolved. The V gene's germline CDR1 is LNHDA and CDR2 SQIVND (reference sequence). The CDR3 has 13 amino acids. Between the trimmed V and J ends, which lost 5 bases and 2 bases, there was a span of 7 bases. CDR3 amino acids: CASSLRTYNEQFF. CDR3 sequence (DNA): TGTGCCAGTAGTTTAAGGACCTACAATGAGCAGTTCTTC.